One and the same sample provided the 15 T cell receptor beta chains below, sequenced in a study of T cells in Graves' hyperthyroidism and ophthalmopathy. Amplified regions were TCR beta CDR3 sequences from RNA transcripts. HTBI primers drove first-round RT-PCR of the TCR CDR3. TCRdb recomputed calls from the multiplex PCR reads with MiXCR, one row per CDR3 protein. The sample holds about 130,000 distinct CDR3 sequences; approximately 20% are singletons and the top ten take 60% to 80%. The source material was blood. The receptors come from a woman between 45 and 60 years old with Graves' hyperthyroidism that later progressed to Graves' ophthalmopathy.

This clonotype was recorded at least ten times. The CDR3 is CASSLAGLAVSSYNEQFF. The CDR3 DNA follows: TGTGCCAGCAGCTTGGCGGGACTAGCCGTAAGCTCCTACAATGAGCAGTTCTTC. The chain is built from TRBV5-8 and TRBJ2-1; 9 nucleotides agree with TRBD2. Trimming at V came to 0 bases and at J to 0 bases, leaving 7 bases not matched to a gene. CDR3 length equals 18 residues. Germline V gene data show CDR1 as SGHTS and CDR2 as YDEGEE.

This clonotype was counted a few times. The V and J genes are TRBV19 and TRBJ1-2; D is possibly TRBD1 (5 bases). The CDR3 contains 13 residues. Trimming left V 3 bases short and J 5 bases short, with 10 bases between. The germline V gene has CDR1 LNHDA and CDR2 SQIVND (reference sequence). The CDR3 spells CASSMGVSYGYTF. The DNA for the CDR3 is TGTGCCAGTAGTATGGGGGTATCTTATGGCTACACCTTC.

This clonotype was recorded at least ten times. This chain links TRBV30 with TRBJ2-7; D is uncertain. V lost 4 bases to trimming and J lost 5 bases, with 18 bases between them. The CDR3 sequence is 14 residues long. Germline CDR1 and CDR2: GTSNPN and SVGIG (reference sequence). CDR3 in DNA: TGTGCCTGGATGAAGGGCATTCTGGACGACGAGCAGTACTTC. It yields the protein CAWMKGILDDEQYF.

In its sample, this clonotype was seen many times. The chain has TRBV20-1 and TRBJ2-5; TRBD2 aligns across 11 bases. Germline loops: CDR1 DFQATT, CDR2 SNEGSKA (reference sequence). The CDR3 spans 17 residues. V shed 0 bases and J 2 bases; nucleotides not matched to a gene: 8. In DNA, the CDR3 is TGCAGTGCTAGAGACCATAGCGGGAGGGCCGGTCAAGAGACCCAGTACTTC. Its protein is CSARDHSGRAGQETQYF.

The chain recombines TRBV16 with TRBJ1-5, with D tentatively TRBD1 (5 bases). This CDR3 is built from 14 residues. The germline V gene has CDR1 KGHSY and CDR2 FQNENV. Trimming pared 0 bases from V and 7 bases from J, leaving 10 bases between. The CDR3 protein is CASSQSSEGQPQHF. CDR3 nucleotide sequence: TGTGCCAGCAGCCAATCGTCCGAGGGGCAGCCCCAGCATTTT. Full variable domain (rest looked up from reference TRBV16 and TRBJ1-5): GEEVAQTPKHLVRGEGQKAKLYCAPIKGHSYVFWYQQVLKNEFKFLISFQNENVFDETGMPKERFSAKCLPNSPCSLEIQATKLEDSAVYFCASSQSSEGQPQHFGDGTRLSIL.

The chain employs TRBV19 and TRBJ2-3; the D gene is possibly TRBD1 (6 bases). The ends were cut back, 3 bases at V and 6 bases at J, with 16 bases in the middle. Germline V gene data show CDR1 as LNHDA and CDR2 as SQIVND (reference sequence). This CDR3 is 15 amino acids long. CDR3 coding DNA: TGTGCCAGTAGTATGCCGACAGGTTTGCTCGATACGCAGTATTTT. It is translated as CASSMPTGLLDTQYF.

This clonotype was counted ten times or more. The rearrangement uses TRBV5-1 and TRBJ1-2; the D is unclear. Trimming removed 0 bases from V and 8 bases from J, with 14 bases in between. The germline gives CDR1 SGHRS, CDR2 YFSETQ. This CDR3 has 14 amino acids. CDR3 in DNA: TGCGCCAGCAGCTTGGCCGACCCTTATGGGGGCTACACCTTC. It encodes CASSLADPYGGYTF.

This clonotype was seen a single time. The genes are TRBV7-9 and TRBJ1-1; D is unclear. The germline CDR1 and CDR2 sequences are SEHNR and FQNEAQ (reference sequence). Trimming stripped 5 bases from V and 0 bases from J, with 13 bases between. This CDR3 region has 15 residues. CDR3 sequence reads: CASSPARGLNTEAFF. CDR3 nucleotide sequence: TGTGCCAGCAGCCCCGCACGAGGGCTGAACACTGAAGCTTTCTTT.

The rearrangement links TRBV11-2 to TRBJ1-2; 9 bases map to TRBD1. This CDR3 region has 16 residues. The germline CDR1 and CDR2 sequences are SGHAT and FQNNGV. V gave up 1 base and J gave up 4 bases; unmatched junction bases: 7. The CDR3 here is CASSLGGTGRAYGYTF. CDR3 bases: TGTGCCAGCAGCTTAGGAGGGACAGGGAGGGCCTATGGCTACACCTTC.

This clonotype appeared many times. This rearrangement joins TRBV2 to TRBJ2-2; 11 bases agree with TRBD2. This CDR3 is 15 amino acids long. V lost 5 bases to trimming and J lost 5 bases; unmatched junction nucleotides: 4. CDR1 is SNHLY and CDR2 is FYNNEI in the germline V gene. CDR3 nucleotides: TGTGCCAGCAGTCGGACTAGCGGGTCGACCGGGGAGCTGTTTTTT. Protein: CASSRTSGSTGELFF.

This rearrangement joins TRBV6-1 to TRBJ2-5; D call uncertain. Germline lookup yields CDR1 MNHNS and CDR2 SASEGT. V was clipped by 11 bases and J by 4 bases, with 8 bases between them. This CDR3 is built from 10 residues. CDR3 bases: TGTGCCTGCGGCGTAGAGACCCAGTACTTC. Encoded protein: CACGVETQYF.

This clonotype was counted many times. This chain uses TRBV5-1 with TRBJ1-3; D gene unclear. Per germline, CDR1 SGHRS and CDR2 YFSETQ. The germline V and J ends were trimmed by 0 bases and 4 bases, with 8 bases remaining between them. The CDR3 has 14 amino acids. The DNA of the CDR3 is TGCGCCAGCAGCTTGGGGACGTTGGGAAACACCATATATTTT. This translates into CASSLGTLGNTIYF.

This clonotype was seen many times. V gene TRBV19 combines with J gene TRBJ1-2; no clear D gene. Germline V CDR1 and CDR2: LNHDA, SQIVND (reference sequence). The CDR3 totals 14 residues. The germline V and J ends were trimmed by 5 bases and 4 bases, with 14 bases remaining between them. As DNA, the CDR3 is TGTGCCAGTAGTGCCGACATGGGAGTCTATGGCTACACCTTC. Its translation: CASSADMGVYGYTF.

In this sample, this clonotype turned up many times. This chain joins TRBV28 and TRBJ1-1; D is unresolved. Between the trimmed V and J ends, which lost 3 bases and 2 bases, there was a span of 10 bases. The germline V gene encodes CDR1 MDHEN and CDR2 SYDVKM. This CDR3 spans 14 amino acids. Written as DNA, the CDR3 is TGTGCCAGCAGTTTTTCGACGCTTAACACTGAAGCTTTCTTT. Encoded protein: CASSFSTLNTEAFF.

This chain joins TRBV19 and TRBJ2-2, with 8 nucleotides matching TRBD2. This CDR3 comprises 15 residues. The ends lost 3 bases at V and 6 bases at J; junction bases unmatched: 6. Germline lookup yields CDR1 LNHDA and CDR2 SQIVND (reference sequence). DNA for the CDR3: TGTGCCAGTAGTATGTCCGGGGGGGCCCCCGGGGAGCTGTTTTTT. This sequence encodes CASSMSGGAPGELFF. Combining the CDR3 with reference TRBV19 and TRBJ2-2 gives the whole variable domain DGGITQSPKYLFRKEGQNVTLSCEQNLNHDAMYWYRQDPGQGLRLIYYSQIVNDFQKGDIAEGYSVSREKKESFPLTVTSAQKNPTAFYLCASSMSGGAPGELFFGEGSRLTVL.